The 16 T cell receptor beta chains below all came from one sample that was sequenced in a study of human T cells and chemical hapten exposure (dated by TCRdb to about 2021). The time point tag for this specimen amounts to: pre-sensitization, week 0. What this sample's treatment or condition label stands for: therapeutic diphenylcyclopropenone sensitization with weekly scalp DPC. Receptor libraries were prepared by RACE. The run used a NextSeq 500. TCRdb passed the public sequencing reads through fastp at Q25 and MiXCR, retaining productive beta sequences. Under each unique CDR3 protein, matching rows form one entry showing the most common genes and DNA. In this sample the table shows some 330,000 distinct CDR3 sequences, 5.5% of which occur a single time. Of the sample, roughly 8.2% falls within the top ten clones. Material: whole blood, obtained in connection with sensitization to the hapten diphenylcyclopropenone (DPC). Every receptor here comes from a woman between 18 and 30 years old with alopecia areata. Some clones in this sample may be carry-over from other donors' samples.

The chain recombines TRBV2 with TRBJ1-3; D is ambiguous. V was pared by 6 bases and J by 1 base, with 7 bases between. This CDR3 is 13 amino acids long. Germline V gives CDR1 SNHLY, CDR2 FYNNEI. CDR3 amino acids: CASSGDSGNTIYF. The CDR3 DNA sequence: TGTGCCAGCAGCGGGGATTCTGGAAACACCATATATTTT.

The genes are TRBV12-2 and TRBJ2-7; the DNA was not compared with TRBD2, the D call given in the table. TRBV12-2 is designated a pseudogene. This CDR3 has 19 residues. CDR3 amino acids: CASRLNPGLAGPSSYEQYF. CDR3 bases: TGTGCAAGTCGTCTCAATCCGGGACTAGCGGGGCCGAGCTCCTACGAGCAGTACTTC.

The chain links TRBV14 to TRBJ1-1; D not certain. This CDR3 comprises 13 residues. Per the germline V gene, CDR1 is SGHDN and CDR2 is FVKESK. Trimming took off 4 bases at V and 0 bases at J, with 6 bases between the two ends. The CDR3 nucleotides read TGTGCCAGCAGCCCCCATATGAACACTGAAGCTTTCTTT. Its translation is CASSPHMNTEAFF.

The J gene is TRBJ2-5, the V gene TRBV4-3, with 11 bases identical to TRBD2. The CDR3 extends over 14 amino acids. Germline values: CDR1 LGHNA, CDR2 YSLEER. The J segment lost 3 bases and the V segment lost 7 bases, leaving 4 bases of the junction unmatched. The CDR3 DNA is TGCGCCAGCAAACCGGGACTAGCGGAAGAGACCCAGTACTTC. This gives the protein CASKPGLAEETQYF.

This clonotype was found a few times. The rearrangement uses TRBV10-3 and TRBJ1-2; D gene unclear. Per germline, CDR1 ENHRY and CDR2 SYGVKD. The CDR3 has 13 amino acids. Trimming cost V 0 bases and J 8 bases, with 10 bases left between them. DNA of the CDR3: TGTGCCATCAGTGAGTCGCGGGCGGAGGGCTACACCTTC. Residues: CAISESRAEGYTF.

This clonotype was seen many times. The chain has TRBV5-6 and TRBJ1-5, with D possibly TRBD1 on 5 matching bases. The V gene's germline CDR1 is SGHDT and CDR2 YYEEEE. The CDR3 is 16 amino acids. Trimming shortened V by 4 bases and J by 0 bases, and 14 bases separated the two germline ends. DNA of the CDR3: TGTGCCAGCAGCACCACCGACAGTCATAGCAATCAGCCCCAGCATTTT. Protein product: CASSTTDSHSNQPQHF.

The table lists this clonotype with a few counts. The genes are TRBV11-2 and TRBJ2-3; D is perhaps TRBD1 (5 bases). The CDR3 has 12 amino acids. V was pared by 7 bases and J by 6 bases, with 11 bases between. The germline V gene has CDR1 SGHAT and CDR2 FQNNGV. CDR3 sequence: CASNSGPDTQYF. The CDR3 nucleotides read TGTGCCAGCAACTCAGGGCCCGATACGCAGTATTTT.

There are many counts of this clonotype. This chain joins TRBV29-1 and TRBJ1-2, with 7 bases identical to TRBD1. This CDR3 contains 10 residues. V lost 6 bases and J lost 13; bases outside the gene matches: 8. CDR1 is SQVTM and CDR2 is ANQGSEA in the germline V gene. The DNA of the CDR3 is TGCAGCGTATTAGAAACAGGGGTCACCTTC. Translated, it gives CSVLETGVTF.

This clonotype was observed at least ten times. This chain links TRBV5-1 with TRBJ1-6; no clear D gene. Per the germline V gene, CDR1 is SGHRS and CDR2 is YFSETQ. The CDR3 runs to 14 residues. Trimming cost V 0 bases and J 7 bases, with 8 bases left between them. DNA of the CDR3: TGCGCCAGCAGCTTGGGGTTTGGGAATTCACCCCTCCACTTT. Translated, it gives CASSLGFGNSPLHF.

This clonotype occurred a few times. V gene TRBV5-1 combines with J gene TRBJ1-1; D ambiguous. V lost 5 bases and J 1 base, leaving 9 bases between the germline ends. This CDR3 comprises 13 residues. Germline V gene data show CDR1 as SGHRS and CDR2 as YFSETQ. CDR3 DNA sequence: TGCGCCAGCAGGGAGGGCCGGAACACTGAAGCTTTCTTT. This encodes CASREGRNTEAFF.

This clonotype was observed a handful of times. This chain joins TRBV5-4 and TRBJ2-7; the match to TRBD1 covers 8 bases. The CDR3 runs 15 residues. V lost 2 bases and J lost 0; bases outside the gene matches: 4. Germline values: CDR1 SGHNT, CDR2 YYREEE (reference sequence). CDR3 DNA sequence: TGTGCCAGCAGCTTAGACAGGGGAAGCTCCTACGAGCAGTACTTC. This gives the protein CASSLDRGSSYEQYF.

This clonotype occurred many times. This chain connects TRBV7-6 to TRBJ2-3, with no clear D. Trimming stripped 0 bases from V and 2 bases from J, with 12 bases between. The CDR3 is 16 amino acids. CDR1 SGHVS and CDR2 FNYEAQ come from the germline V gene. The CDR3 region has the DNA TGTGCCAGCAGCTTAGCGACCTTCGGCCCCACAGATACGCAGTATTTT. As protein: CASSLATFGPTDTQYF. The full variable domain, its missing parts supplied by reference TRBV7-6 and TRBJ2-3, is GAGVSQSPRYKVTKRGQDVALRCDPISGHVSLYWYRQALGQGPEFLTYFNYEAQQDKSGLPNDRFSAERPEGSISTLTIQRTEQRDSAMYRCASSLATFGPTDTQYFGPGTRLTVL.

There are a few counts of this clonotype. V usage is TRBV4-2 and J usage is TRBJ1-2; unclear D gene. Per the germline V gene, CDR1 is LGHNA and CDR2 is YNFKEQ. The V end lost 3 bases, the J end lost 6 bases, and 20 bases lay between the germline ends. The CDR3 length is 16 residues. This CDR3 reads CASSQGTDWEVDGYTF. CDR3 coding DNA: TGTGCCAGCAGCCAGGGAACGGACTGGGAAGTAGATGGCTACACCTTC.

This clonotype was observed at least ten times. The chain uses TRBV12-3 or TRBV12-4 and TRBJ2-7; possible D gene TRBD1, 6 bases. The CDR3 has 14 residues. V was trimmed by 5 bases and J by 2 bases, leaving 13 bases between them. The CDR3 region has the DNA TGTGCCAGCAGTCTCACAGGGATCACCTACGAGCAGTACTTC. It is translated as CASSLTGITYEQYF.

The CDR3 protein is CSVLGQGNGNTIYF. CDR3 DNA sequence: TGCAGCGTTCTAGGACAGGGCAACGGAAACACCATATATTTT. The rearrangement joins TRBV29-1 to TRBJ1-3, with 8 bases identical to TRBD1. Looked up from germline, CDR1 is SQVTM and CDR2 is ANQGSEA. J gave up 4 bases and V 5 bases, and 7 bases lay outside the gene matches. This CDR3 region has 14 residues.

This clonotype has only a few counts. The chain couples TRBV10-3 to TRBJ1-3; 7 bases match TRBD1. Looked up from germline, CDR1 is ENHRY and CDR2 is SYGVKD. J was trimmed by 4 bases and V by 8 bases; bases with no gene match: 11. The length of the CDR3 is 15 residues. The CDR3 region has the DNA TGTGCCATCGGTTCCGGACAGGCGGGGGGAAACACCATATATTTT. Its translation is CAIGSGQAGGNTIYF.